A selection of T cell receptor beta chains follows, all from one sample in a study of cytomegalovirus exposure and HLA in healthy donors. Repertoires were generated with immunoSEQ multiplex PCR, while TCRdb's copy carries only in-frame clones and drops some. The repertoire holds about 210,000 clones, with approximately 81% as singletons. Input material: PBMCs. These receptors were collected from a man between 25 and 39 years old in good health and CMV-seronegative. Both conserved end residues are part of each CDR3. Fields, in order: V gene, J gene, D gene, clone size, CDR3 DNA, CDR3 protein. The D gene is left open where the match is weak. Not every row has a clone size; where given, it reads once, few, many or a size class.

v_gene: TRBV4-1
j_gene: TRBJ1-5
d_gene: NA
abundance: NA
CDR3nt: TGCGCCAGCAGCCAAGATCAACAGCGCAATCAGCCCCAGCATTTT
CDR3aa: CASSQDQQRNQPQHF

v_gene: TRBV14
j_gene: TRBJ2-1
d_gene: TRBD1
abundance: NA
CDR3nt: TGTGCCAGCAGCACAGGACAGGGTCGCTACAATGAGCAGTTCTTC
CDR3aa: CASSTGQGRYNEQFF

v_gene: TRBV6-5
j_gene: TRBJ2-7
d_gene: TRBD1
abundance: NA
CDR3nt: TGTGCCAGCAGAAAAGGACAGGGAAACTACGAGCAGTACTTC
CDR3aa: CASRKGQGNYEQYF

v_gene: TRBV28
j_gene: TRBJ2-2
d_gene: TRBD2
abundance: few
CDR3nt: TGTGCCAGCACCGTGGGAGGGGTCCCCGGGGAGCTGTTTTTT
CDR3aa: CASTVGGVPGELFF

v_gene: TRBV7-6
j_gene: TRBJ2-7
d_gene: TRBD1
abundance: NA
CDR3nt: TGTGCCAGCAGCTTAGTCAAGGGGGCCTCCCTCGAGCAGTACTTC
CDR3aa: CASSLVKGASLEQYF

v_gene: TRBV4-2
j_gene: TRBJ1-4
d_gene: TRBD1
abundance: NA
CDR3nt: TGTGCCAGCAGCCAAGATGGGACAGGGCTGGCTAATGAAAAACTGTTTTTT
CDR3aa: CASSQDGTGLANEKLFF

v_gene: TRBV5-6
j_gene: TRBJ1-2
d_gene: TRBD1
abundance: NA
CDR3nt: TGTGCCAGCAGTACAAACAGGGGACTTAACTATGGCTACACCTTC
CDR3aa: CASSTNRGLNYGYTF

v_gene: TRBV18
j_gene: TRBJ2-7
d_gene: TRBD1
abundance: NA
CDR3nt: TGTGCCAGCTCCGCTCGGGGGACAGGGACCGACGAGCAGTACTTC
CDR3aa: CASSARGTGTDEQYF

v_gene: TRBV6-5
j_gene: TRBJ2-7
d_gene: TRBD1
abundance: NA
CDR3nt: TGTGCCAGCAGCGTACAGGGGGCTACCCCCTACGAGCAGTACTTC
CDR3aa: CASSVQGATPYEQYF

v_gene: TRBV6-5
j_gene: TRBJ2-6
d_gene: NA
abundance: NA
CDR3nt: TGTGCCAGCAGTGGGGGGACTGGGGCCAGCGTCCTGACTTTC
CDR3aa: CASSGGTGASVLTF

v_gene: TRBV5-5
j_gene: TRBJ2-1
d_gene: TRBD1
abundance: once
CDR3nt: TGTGCCAGCAGCCCAGGGACAGGGGGCGTAAATGAGCAGTTCTTC
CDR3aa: CASSPGTGGVNEQFF

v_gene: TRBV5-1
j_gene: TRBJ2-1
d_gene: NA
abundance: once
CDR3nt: TGCGCCAGCAGCTTGGCGGAGGAGTACAATGAGCAGTTCTTC
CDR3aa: CASSLAEEYNEQFF

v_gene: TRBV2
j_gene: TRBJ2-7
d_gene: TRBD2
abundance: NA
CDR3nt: TGTGCCAGCAGTGAAGCGCGGGAGTCCTACGAGCAGTACTTC
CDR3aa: CASSEARESYEQYF

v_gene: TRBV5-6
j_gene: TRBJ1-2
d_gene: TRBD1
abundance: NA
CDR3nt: TGTGCCAGCAGCTTGAGGGACAGGGGGCTTCTTAACTATGGCTACACCTTC
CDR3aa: CASSLRDRGLLNYGYTF

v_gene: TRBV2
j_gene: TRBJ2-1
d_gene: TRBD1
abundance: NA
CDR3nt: TGTGCCAGCAATGGGGGGACAGGAAATGAGCAGTTCTTC
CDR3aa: CASNGGTGNEQFF

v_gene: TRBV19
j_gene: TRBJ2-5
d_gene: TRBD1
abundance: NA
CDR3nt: TGTGCCAGTAGTTCAACAGGGGTGACGGCAAGGGAAGAGACCCAGTACTTC
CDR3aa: CASSSTGVTAREETQYF

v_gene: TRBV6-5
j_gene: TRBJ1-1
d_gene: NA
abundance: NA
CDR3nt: TGTGCCAGCAGTCACCAGGGGAGCCCGGAGACTGAAGCTTTCTTT
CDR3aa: CASSHQGSPETEAFF

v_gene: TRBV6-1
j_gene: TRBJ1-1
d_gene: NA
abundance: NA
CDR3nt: TGTGCCAGCAGCACGCGGGGGCAGGGCACTGAAGCTTTCTTT
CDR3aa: CASSTRGQGTEAFF

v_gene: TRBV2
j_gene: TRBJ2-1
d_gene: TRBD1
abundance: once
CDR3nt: TGTGCCAGCAATAATGACAGGGGCGATGAGCAGTTCTTC
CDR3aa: CASNNDRGDEQFF

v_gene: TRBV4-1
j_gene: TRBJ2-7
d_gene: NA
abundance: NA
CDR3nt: TGCGCCAGCAGCCAAGAATGGCTCTACGAGCAGTACTTC
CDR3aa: CASSQEWLYEQYF

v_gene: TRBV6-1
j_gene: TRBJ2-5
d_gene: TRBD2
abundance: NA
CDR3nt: TGTGCCAGCAGTGGCCTCGGGACTAAGAAAGAGACCCAGTACTTC
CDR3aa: CASSGLGTKKETQYF

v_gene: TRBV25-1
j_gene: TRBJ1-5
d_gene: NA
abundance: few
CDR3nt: TGTGCCAGCAGTGAAGGCGGCAGGGCAGCGCCCCAGCATTTT
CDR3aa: CASSEGGRAAPQHF

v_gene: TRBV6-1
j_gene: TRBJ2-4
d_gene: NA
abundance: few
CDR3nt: TGTGCCAGCAGTCTTGGAGCCGGGATAAACATTCAGTACTTC
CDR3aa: CASSLGAGINIQYF

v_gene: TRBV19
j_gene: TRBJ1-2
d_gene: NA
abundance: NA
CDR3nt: TGTGCCAGTAGCCCAGGGGTGGGCGGCTACACCTTC
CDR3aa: CASSPGVGGYTF

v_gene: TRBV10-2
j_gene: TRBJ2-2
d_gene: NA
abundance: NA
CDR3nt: TGCGCCAGCAGTGAGACTACCGGGGAGCTGTTTTTT
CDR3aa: CASSETTGELFF

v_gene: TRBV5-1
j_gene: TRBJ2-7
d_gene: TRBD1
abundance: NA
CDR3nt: TGCGCCAGCAGCTTGGCCCGGGACAGTTCCTCCTACGAGCAGTACTTC
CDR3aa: CASSLARDSSSYEQYF

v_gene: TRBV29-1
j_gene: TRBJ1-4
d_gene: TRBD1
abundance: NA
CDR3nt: TGCAGCGTTTCCGGGACAGGGGTCAATGAAAAACTGTTTTTT
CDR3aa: CSVSGTGVNEKLFF

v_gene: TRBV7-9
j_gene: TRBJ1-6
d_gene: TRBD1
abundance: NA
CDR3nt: TGTGCCAGCAGCCCACAGGGGGCACGGAATTCACCCCTCCACTTT
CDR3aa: CASSPQGARNSPLHF

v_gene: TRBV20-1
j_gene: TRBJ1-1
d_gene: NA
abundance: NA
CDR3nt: TGCAGTGCTAGATCCGGGACAGAAGCTTTCTTT
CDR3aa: CSARSGTEAFF

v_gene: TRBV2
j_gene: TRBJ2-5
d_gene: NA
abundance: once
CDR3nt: TGTGCCAGCAGGTGGAGCAATTTGTACCAAGAGACCCAGTACTTC
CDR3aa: CASRWSNLYQETQYF

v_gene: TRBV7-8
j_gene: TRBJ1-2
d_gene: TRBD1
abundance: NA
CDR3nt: TGTGCCAGCAGCTTAGCGGGACAGGATTATGGCTACACCTTC
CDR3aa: CASSLAGQDYGYTF

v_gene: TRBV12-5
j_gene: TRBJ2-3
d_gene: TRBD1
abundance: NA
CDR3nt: TGTGCTAGTGGGGGACAGGGGAACACAGATACGCAGTATTTT
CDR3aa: CASGGQGNTDTQYF

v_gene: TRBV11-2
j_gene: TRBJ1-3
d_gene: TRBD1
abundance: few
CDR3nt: TGTGCCAGCAGCTTCACCCGGACAGGGGCTGGAAACACCATATATTTT
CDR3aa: CASSFTRTGAGNTIYF

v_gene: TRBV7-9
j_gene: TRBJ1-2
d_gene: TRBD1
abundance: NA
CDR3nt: TGTGCCAGCAGCCCCTTGACAGGGAGCGGCTACACCTTC
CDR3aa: CASSPLTGSGYTF

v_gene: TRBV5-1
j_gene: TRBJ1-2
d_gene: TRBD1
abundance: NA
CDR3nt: TGCGCCAGCAGCTTGGCCTCCCCGACAGGGAACTATGGCTACACCTTC
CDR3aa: CASSLASPTGNYGYTF

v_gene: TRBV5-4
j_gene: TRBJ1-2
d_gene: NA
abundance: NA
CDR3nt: TGTGCCAGCAGCTTAACAGGGATCTATGGCTACACCTTC
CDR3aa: CASSLTGIYGYTF

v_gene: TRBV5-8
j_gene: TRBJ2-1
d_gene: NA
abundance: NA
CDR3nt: TGTGCCAGCAGCTTGGGGTCCGGTGGGTTCTTC
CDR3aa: CASSLGSGGFF

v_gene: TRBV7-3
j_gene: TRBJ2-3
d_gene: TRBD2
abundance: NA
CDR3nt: TGTGCCAGCAGCTTGGGGGACTATCCCCTCAAGGATACGCAGTATTTT
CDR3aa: CASSLGDYPLKDTQYF

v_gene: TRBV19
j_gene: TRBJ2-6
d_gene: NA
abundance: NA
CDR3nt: TGTGCCAGTAGTCCCAGGGCCCAACTACTCTCTGGGGCCAACGTCCTGACTTTC
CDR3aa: CASSPRAQLLSGANVLTF

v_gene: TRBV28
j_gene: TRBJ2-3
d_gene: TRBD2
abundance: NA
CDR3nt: TGTGCCAGCAGTTTGACTAGCGGTTGGGTAGATACGCAGTATTTT
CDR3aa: CASSLTSGWVDTQYF

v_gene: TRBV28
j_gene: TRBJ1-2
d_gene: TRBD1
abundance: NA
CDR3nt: TGTGCCAGCAGCACCAGGGGGAATTATGGCTACACCTTC
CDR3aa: CASSTRGNYGYTF

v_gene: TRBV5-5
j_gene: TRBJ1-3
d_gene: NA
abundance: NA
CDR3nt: TGTGCCAGCAGCTTGTGGGACACTGGAAACACCATATATTTT
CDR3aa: CASSLWDTGNTIYF

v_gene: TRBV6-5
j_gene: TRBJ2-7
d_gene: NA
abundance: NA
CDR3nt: TGTGCCAGCAGACAGGGATATGAGCAGTACTTC
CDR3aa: CASRQGYEQYF

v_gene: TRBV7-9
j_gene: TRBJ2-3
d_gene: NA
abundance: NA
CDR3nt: TGTGCCAGCGGCGGGGCCTATACGCAGTATTTT
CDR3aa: CASGGAYTQYF

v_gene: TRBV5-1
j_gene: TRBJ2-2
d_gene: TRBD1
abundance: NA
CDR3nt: TGCGCCAGCAAAACAGGGGGCTTTTCGAACACCGGGGAGCTGTTTTTT
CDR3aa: CASKTGGFSNTGELFF

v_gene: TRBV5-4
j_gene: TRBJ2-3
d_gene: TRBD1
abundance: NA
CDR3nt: TGTGCCAGCAGCAGGGGGCGGGCAGATACGCAGTATTTT
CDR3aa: CASSRGRADTQYF

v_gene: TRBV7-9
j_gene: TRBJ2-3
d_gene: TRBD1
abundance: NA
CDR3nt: TGTGCCAGCAGCTCCAACCTAGGGGGCGCAAGCACAGATACGCAGTATTTT
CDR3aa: CASSSNLGGASTDTQYF

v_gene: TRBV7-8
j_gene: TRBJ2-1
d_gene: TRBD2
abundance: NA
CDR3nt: TGTGCCAGCAGCCTCGGGGGAAGCGGGGGGGCCTCCTACAATGAGCAGTTCTTC
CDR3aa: CASSLGGSGGASYNEQFF

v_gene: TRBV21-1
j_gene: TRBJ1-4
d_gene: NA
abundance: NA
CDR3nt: TGTGCCAGCAGCAAACCGGGACAGATTAATGAAAAACTGTTTTTT
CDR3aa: CASSKPGQINEKLFF

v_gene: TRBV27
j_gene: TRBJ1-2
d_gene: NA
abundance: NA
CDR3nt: TGTGCCAGCAGTTTATCTTTGAGGGCCGGGCGCGGCTATGGCTACACCTTC
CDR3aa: CASSLSLRAGRGYGYTF

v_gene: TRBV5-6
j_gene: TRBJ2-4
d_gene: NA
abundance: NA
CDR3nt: TGTGCCAGCAGCTTGGACGGCCCCCGGGTCATTCAGTACTTC
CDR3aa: CASSLDGPRVIQYF

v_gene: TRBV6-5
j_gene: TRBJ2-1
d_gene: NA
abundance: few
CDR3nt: TGTGCCAGCAGTTACGGGGGCAGGGTCTATGAGCAGTTCTTC
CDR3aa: CASSYGGRVYEQFF

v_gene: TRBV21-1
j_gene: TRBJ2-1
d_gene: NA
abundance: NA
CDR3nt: TGTGCCAGCAGCCCGGGGGGGACTAGCGGGGGGAGCTCCTACAATGAGCAGTTCTTC
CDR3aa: CASSPGGTSGGSSYNEQFF

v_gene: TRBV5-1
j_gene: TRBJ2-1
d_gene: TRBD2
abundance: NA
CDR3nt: TGCGCCAGCAGCTTGAGCGGGGGCTTTAACTATGAGCAGTTCTTC
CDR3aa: CASSLSGGFNYEQFF